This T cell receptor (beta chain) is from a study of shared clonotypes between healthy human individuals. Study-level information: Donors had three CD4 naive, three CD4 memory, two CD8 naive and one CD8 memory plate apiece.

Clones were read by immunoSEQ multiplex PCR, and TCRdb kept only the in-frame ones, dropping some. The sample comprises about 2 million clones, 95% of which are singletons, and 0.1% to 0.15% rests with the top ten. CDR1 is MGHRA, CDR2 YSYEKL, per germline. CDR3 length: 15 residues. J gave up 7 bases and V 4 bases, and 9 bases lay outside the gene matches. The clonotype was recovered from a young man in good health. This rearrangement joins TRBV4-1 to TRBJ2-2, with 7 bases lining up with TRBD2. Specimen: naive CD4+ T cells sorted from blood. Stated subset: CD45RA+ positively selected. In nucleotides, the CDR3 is TGCGCCAGCAGCCGGCCGCGGACTAGTTACGGGGAGCTGTTTTTT. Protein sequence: CASSRPRTSYGELFF.